One sample yielded the 7 T cell receptor beta chains listed below, sequenced in a study of cytomegalovirus exposure and HLA in healthy donors. Primers for the PCR totalled 60 Vbeta and 13 Jbeta. Sequenced by immunoSEQ multiplex PCR; TCRdb stores in-frame clones only, minus some. This repertoire shows fewer than 120,000 clones, over 65% found once; its top ten account for around 15%. Source material: PBMCs. These receptors came from a man under 40 in good health and CMV-seropositive.

The chain has TRBV4-3 and TRBJ2-1; no clear D. CDR3 length: 14 amino acids. V gave up 5 bases and J gave up 4 bases, with 12 bases separating them. Germline V gives CDR1 LGHNA, CDR2 YSLEER. CDR3 loop: CASSSNARYNEQFF. The CDR3 DNA follows: TGCGCCAGCAGCTCGAACGCGCGGTACAATGAGCAGTTCTTC.

The chain combines TRBV4-1 with TRBJ1-2; 7 bases are shared with TRBD1. The CDR3 extends over 16 amino acids. Per germline, CDR1 MGHRA and CDR2 YSYEKL. Trimming at V came to 4 bases and at J to 4 bases, leaving 12 bases not matched to a gene. The CDR3 reads CASSLGNRQGPYGYTF. Here the CDR3 DNA reads TGCGCCAGCAGCCTCGGCAATCGACAGGGTCCCTATGGCTACACCTTC.

The genes are TRBV12-2 and TRBJ2-1; TRBD2 is the table's D call and was not checked against the DNA. TRBV12-2 is a listed pseudogene. This CDR3 comprises 18 residues. The CDR3 DNA follows: TGTGCAAGTCGCTCCAGTCGACTAGTCCATACTCTCTACAATGAGCAGTTCTTC. It translates to CASRSSRLVHTLYNEQFF.

This clone was recorded only once. The chain carries TRBV18 and TRBJ1-1; D not resolved. CDR1 is KGHSH and CDR2 is LQKENI in the germline V gene. Trimming removed 2 bases from V and 3 bases from J, with 7 bases in between. The CDR3 has 13 residues. CDR3 protein: CASSPGSDTEAFF. The CDR3 DNA is TGTGCCAGCTCACCAGGCTCCGACACTGAAGCTTTCTTT.

This chain connects TRBV14 to TRBJ1-1; D possibly corresponds to TRBD1 (6 bases). V lost 4 bases, J lost 1 base, and 13 bases lay in between. The CDR3 consists of 15 residues. Germline values: CDR1 SGHDN, CDR2 FVKESK. The CDR3 nucleotides are TGTGCCAGCAGCCCGGCAGGGGTGGCGAACACTGAAGCTTTCTTT. This gives the protein CASSPAGVANTEAFF.

The CDR3 sequence is CASSYRDIHSYEQYF. The CDR3 DNA reads TGTGCCAGCAGTTACCGGGACATCCACTCCTACGAGCAGTACTTC. The chain uses TRBV6-6 and TRBJ2-7; D is possibly TRBD1 (6 bases). Germline CDR1 MNHNY, CDR2 SVGAGI (reference sequence). Trimming stripped 2 bases from V and 0 bases from J, with 11 bases between. The CDR3 has 15 residues.

The chain is built from TRBV4-3 and TRBJ2-5; 8 bases agree with TRBD2. Per the germline V gene, CDR1 is LGHNA and CDR2 is YSLEER. Trimming took 1 base from V and 5 from J; bases not matched to a gene: 6. The CDR3 consists of 15 residues. CDR3 protein: CASSQGGGGLETQYF. In DNA form, the CDR3 reads TGCGCCAGCAGCCAAGGGGGCGGGGGGCTTGAGACCCAGTACTTC.